The TCR beta chain under discussion was sequenced for a study of human T cells and chemical hapten exposure. Study-level findings and limits: It was expanded TCRs that formed significantly more large CDR3 similarity clusters than controls did.

Worth noting for this clonotype: The antigen remains undetermined.

This CDR3 has 14 residues. Germline loops: CDR1 MNHEY, CDR2 SVGEGT. Trimming cost V 0 bases and J 7 bases, with 10 bases left between them. The library tagged each cDNA molecule with unique molecular identifiers. MiXCR, applied by TCRdb to the RACE reads, yields one record per CDR3 protein. The sample has fewer than 200,000 distinct CDR3 sequences; nearly 30% are singletons. Time point of the sample: pre-sensitization, week 0. Treatment defined: therapeutic diphenylcyclopropenone sensitization with weekly scalp DPC. The source is a woman aged 25 to 39 with alopecia areata. Some clones in this sample may be carry-over from other donors' samples. The sample in question was whole blood, obtained in connection with sensitization to the hapten diphenylcyclopropenone (DPC). This chain links TRBV6-2 or TRBV6-3 with TRBJ2-1, with no clear D. CDR3 residues: CASSYSGPRNEQFF. DNA for the CDR3: TGTGCCAGCAGTTACTCAGGACCCCGGAATGAGCAGTTCTTC.